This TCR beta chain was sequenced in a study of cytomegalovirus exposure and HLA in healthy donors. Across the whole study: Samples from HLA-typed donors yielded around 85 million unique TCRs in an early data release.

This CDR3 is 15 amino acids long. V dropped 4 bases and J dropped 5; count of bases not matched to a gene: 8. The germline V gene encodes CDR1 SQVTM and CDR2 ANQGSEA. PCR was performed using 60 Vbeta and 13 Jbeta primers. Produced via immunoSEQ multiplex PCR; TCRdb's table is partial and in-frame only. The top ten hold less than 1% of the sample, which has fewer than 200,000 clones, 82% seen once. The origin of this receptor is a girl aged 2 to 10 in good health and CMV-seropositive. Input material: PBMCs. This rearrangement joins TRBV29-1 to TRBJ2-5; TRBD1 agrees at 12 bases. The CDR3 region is CSVGGTGGLKETQYF. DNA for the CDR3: TGCAGCGTTGGCGGGACAGGGGGCTTAAAGGAGACCCAGTACTTC.